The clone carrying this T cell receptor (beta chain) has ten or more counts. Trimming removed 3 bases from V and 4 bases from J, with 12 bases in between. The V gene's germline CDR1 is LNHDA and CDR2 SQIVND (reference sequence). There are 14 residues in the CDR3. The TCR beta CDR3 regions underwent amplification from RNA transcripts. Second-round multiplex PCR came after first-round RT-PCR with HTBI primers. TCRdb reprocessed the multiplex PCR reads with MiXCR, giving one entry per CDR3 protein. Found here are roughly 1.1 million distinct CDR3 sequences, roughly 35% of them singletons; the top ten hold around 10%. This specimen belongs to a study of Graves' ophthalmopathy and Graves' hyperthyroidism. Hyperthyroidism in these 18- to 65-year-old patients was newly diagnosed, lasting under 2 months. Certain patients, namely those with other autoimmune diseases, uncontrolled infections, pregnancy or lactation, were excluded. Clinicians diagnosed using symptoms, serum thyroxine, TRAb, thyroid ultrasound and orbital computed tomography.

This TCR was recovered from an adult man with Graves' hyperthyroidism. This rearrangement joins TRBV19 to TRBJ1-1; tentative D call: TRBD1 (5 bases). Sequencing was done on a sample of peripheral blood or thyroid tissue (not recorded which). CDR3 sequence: CASSMIQGSTEAFF. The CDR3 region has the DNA TGTGCCAGTAGTATGATTCAGGGAAGCACTGAAGCTTTCTTT.